What follows are 30 T cell receptor beta chains derived from one specimen sequenced in a study of cytomegalovirus exposure and HLA in healthy donors. In the PCR, 60 Vbeta and 13 Jbeta primers were used. The method was immunoSEQ multiplex PCR; TCRdb's version includes in-frame clones alone and lacks a portion of them. The sample records some 130,000 clones, 70% to 80% being singletons. Specimen: PBMCs. The receptors originated from a female donor in good health and CMV-seronegative.

The V and J genes are TRBV10-1 and TRBJ1-4; no clear D. V was shortened by 1 base and J by 4 bases, with 10 bases between the two germline ends. Germline V gives CDR1 WNHNN, CDR2 SYGVQD (reference sequence). There are 15 residues in the CDR3. The CDR3 region has the DNA TGCGCCAGCAGTGAGTATACACCGTGTAATGAAAAACTGTTTTTT. Translating gives CASSEYTPCNEKLFF.

The chain uses TRBV11-2 and TRBJ2-2, with 9 bases matching TRBD1. J was trimmed by 5 bases and V by 0 bases; bases with no gene match: 10. The CDR3 sequence is 18 residues long. Germline CDR1 is SGHAT and CDR2 is FQNNGV. Here the CDR3 reads CASSLDWTGEHPTGELFF. CDR3 coding DNA: TGTGCCAGCAGCTTAGATTGGACAGGGGAGCACCCTACCGGGGAGCTGTTTTTT.

The V and J genes are TRBV6-6 and TRBJ2-7, with a weak D call TRBD1 (5 bases). CDR1 is MNHNY and CDR2 is SVGAGI in the germline V gene (reference sequence). CDR3 length: 14 residues. V was trimmed by 6 bases and J by 7 bases, leaving 19 bases between them. CDR3: CASRLRERAREQYF. In DNA, the CDR3 is TGTGCCAGCAGACTCAGGGAAAGGGCGCGGGAGCAGTACTTC.

V gene TRBV28 combines with J gene TRBJ2-1, with 8 bases aligning to TRBD2. The CDR3 is 12 residues long. CDR1 and CDR2 from the germline V gene are MDHEN and SYDVKM. Losses at the gene ends were 4 bases for V and 10 bases for J; bases not matched to a gene: 3. CDR3 nucleotides: TGTGCCAGCAGTTCAGCGGGAGAAGAGCAGTTCTTC. This sequence encodes CASSSAGEEQFF.

The chain recombines TRBV7-2 with TRBJ2-1, with 8 nucleotides matching TRBD2. The ends lost 6 bases at V and 8 bases at J; junction bases unmatched: 9. The CDR3 has 14 residues. CDR1 is SGHTA, CDR2 FQGNSA, per germline. Here the CDR3 reads CASSWTSKYDEQFF. The CDR3 DNA is TGTGCCAGCAGTTGGACTAGCAAGTACGATGAGCAGTTCTTC.

The chain employs TRBV6-1 and TRBJ2-7, with 9 bases matching TRBD2. Germline V gene sequence: CDR1 MNHNS, CDR2 SASEGT. The CDR3 runs 13 residues. Germline trimming cut 7 bases from V and 4 bases from J; bases unmatched to any gene: 5. Here the CDR3 DNA reads TGTGCCAGCAATAGCGGGAGAGTGTACGAGCAGTACTTC. Protein sequence: CASNSGRVYEQYF.

The chain uses TRBV15 and TRBJ2-3; TRBD2 agrees at 8 bases. V lost 4 bases, J lost 0 bases, and 3 bases stayed unmatched. The CDR3 consists of 15 residues. Germline CDR1 reads LNHNV; CDR2 reads YYDKDF (reference sequence). The CDR3 DNA follows: TGTGCCACCAGCATTCGCGGGGGGAGCACAGATACGCAGTATTTT. Its protein product is CATSIRGGSTDTQYF.

The chain recombines TRBV28 with TRBJ2-5, with a possible D match to TRBD2 (5 bases). CDR1 and CDR2 (germline): MDHEN, SYDVKM. V was cut by 2 bases and J by 1 base, with 8 bases left in between. The CDR3 is made up of 14 amino acids. DNA for the CDR3: TGTGCCAGCAGTTTAACAGCGGCCCAAGAGACCCAGTACTTC. Translation: CASSLTAAQETQYF.

This clone came up once. The V call is TRBV6-1, the J call TRBJ2-5, with 8 positions matching TRBD2. V trimming: 4 bases; J trimming: 4 bases; junction bases outside the gene matches: 2. The CDR3 loop spans 13 amino acids. Per germline, CDR1 MNHNS and CDR2 SASEGT. The CDR3 nucleotides are TGTGCCAGCAGTGTGCTAGCGGGAGAGACCCAGTACTTC. Translated: CASSVLAGETQYF.

The chain combines TRBV4-3 with TRBJ2-5; 12 nucleotides align to TRBD2. The last part of the DNA fits TRBJ2-7 better; the J call may be wrong. There are 17 residues in the CDR3. Germline-derived CDR1 and CDR2 are LGHNA and YSLEER. This chain's CDR3 is CASSQDPSGRGSYEQYF. The CDR3 nucleotides read TGCGCCAGCAGCCAAGATCCTAGCGGGAGGGGATCCTACGAGCAGTACTTC.

The sample holds one count of this clone. The chain carries TRBV30 and TRBJ1-3; D is ambiguous. Trimming took 4 bases from V and 3 from J, leaving 7 bases between them. The CDR3 spans 12 residues. CDR1 GTSNPN and CDR2 SVGIG come from the germline V gene (reference sequence). This chain's CDR3 is CAWNDIGNTIYF. The CDR3 nucleotides read TGTGCCTGGAATGACATTGGAAACACCATATATTTT.

The chain combines TRBV18 with TRBJ1-1; TRBD1 matches 8 bases. J gave up 1 base and V 3 bases, and 4 bases lay outside the gene matches. The CDR3 is 15 amino acids. CDR1 is KGHSH, CDR2 LQKENI, per germline. This CDR3 is CASSPRGQGNTEAFF. CDR3 bases: TGTGCCAGCTCACCTCGAGGACAGGGGAACACTGAAGCTTTCTTT.

CDR3 sequence (DNA): TGTGCCAGCAGTGACCTGGACAGGGCACTTCCAGAGACCCAGTACTTC. It is translated as CASSDLDRALPETQYF. The chain uses TRBV6-1 and TRBJ2-5; TRBD1 matches 8 bases. The V gene's germline CDR1 is MNHNS and CDR2 SASEGT. The trim removed 3 bases at V and 4 bases at J, leaving 10 bases unmatched. The CDR3 has 16 residues.

DNA for the CDR3: TGTGCCAGCAGCGCACAACCTAGCGGGAGCTCCTACAATGAGCAGTTCTTC. This translates into CASSAQPSGSSYNEQFF. The rearrangement uses TRBV7-8 and TRBJ2-1, with 10 bases matching TRBD2. The V segment lost 5 bases and the J segment 0 bases; nucleotides outside the gene matches: 7. The CDR3 spans 17 residues. Germline assignment: CDR1 SGHVS and CDR2 FQNEAQ.

The J gene is TRBJ2-1, the V gene TRBV4-3; 13 bases align to TRBD2. There are 14 residues in the CDR3. The J segment lost 7 bases and the V segment lost 5 bases, leaving 2 bases of the junction unmatched. The germline CDR1 and CDR2 sequences are LGHNA and YSLEER. CDR3 amino acids: CASSWTSGSNEQFF. CDR3 nucleotide sequence: TGCGCCAGCAGCTGGACTAGCGGGAGTAATGAGCAGTTCTTC.

The chain links TRBV28 to TRBJ1-1; TRBD1 aligns across 7 bases. V dropped 5 bases and J dropped 4; count of bases not matched to a gene: 1. The germline gives CDR1 MDHEN, CDR2 SYDVKM. The CDR3 runs to 12 residues. CDR3 nucleotide sequence: TGTGCCAGCAGTGACAGGGCCACTGAAGCTTTCTTT. Its protein is CASSDRATEAFF.

This clone appeared once. The V and J genes are TRBV7-3 and TRBJ1-1, with D tentatively TRBD1 (5 bases). The CDR3 has 13 amino acids. V was cut by 5 bases and J by 6 bases, with 13 bases left in between. Germline lookup yields CDR1 SGHTA and CDR2 FQGTGA. The CDR3 DNA reads TGTGCCAGCAGCCTCCGAAGACAGCCTGAAGCTTTCTTT. Its translation is CASSLRRQPEAFF.

This clone was recorded a few times. The DNA of the CDR3 is TGTGCCACTGCCCGCGGGGTTTTCGACAATGAGCAGTTCTTC. It codes for CATARGVFDNEQFF. This chain uses TRBV28 with TRBJ2-1; possibly TRBD2 for D (6 bases). The V gene's germline CDR1 is MDHEN and CDR2 SYDVKM. This CDR3 region has 14 residues. V lost 10 bases to trimming and J lost 5 bases, with 18 bases between them. The entire variable domain, with the rest obtained from reference TRBV28 and TRBJ2-1, is as follows: DVKVTQSSRYLVKRTGEKVFLECVQDMDHENMFWYRQDPGLGLRLIYFSYDVKMKEKGDIPEGYSVSREKKERFSLILESASTNQTSMYLCATARGVFDNEQFFGPGTRLTVL.

The CDR3 coding sequence is TGTGCCAGCTCTCCAACAGGGGGCGACCAGCCCCAGCATTTT. This codes for CASSPTGGDQPQHF. This chain links TRBV18 with TRBJ1-5; 9 positions match TRBD1. The CDR3 is made up of 14 amino acids. Germline V gives CDR1 KGHSH, CDR2 LQKENI. V lost 6 bases, J lost 7 bases, and 7 bases stayed unmatched.

This chain uses TRBV29-1 with TRBJ1-4; no clear D gene. Trimming took 7 bases from V and 4 from J, leaving 19 bases between them. Germline-derived CDR1 and CDR2 are SQVTM and ANQGSEA. The CDR3 length is 15 residues. CDR3 in amino acids: CSASIRLRGNEKLFF. In DNA, the CDR3 is TGCAGCGCCTCAATTCGCTTGCGGGGTAATGAAAAACTGTTTTTT.

V usage is TRBV4-1 and J usage is TRBJ2-7; possibly TRBD1 for D (7 bases). The ends were cut back, 1 base at V and 4 bases at J, with 14 bases in the middle. The CDR3 consists of 15 residues. CDR1 is MGHRA and CDR2 is YSYEKL in the germline V gene. CDR3 sequence: CASSQVPRGRYEQYF. The CDR3 coding sequence is TGCGCCAGCAGCCAAGTGCCCAGGGGGAGGTACGAGCAGTACTTC.

The chain carries TRBV29-1 and TRBJ1-2, with a weak D call TRBD1 (6 bases). The CDR3 runs to 12 residues. The V gene's germline CDR1 is SQVTM and CDR2 ANQGSEA. CDR3 nucleotide sequence: TGCGGAGGGGGGGAGAATAACTATGGCTACACCTTC. Protein: CGGGENNYGYTF.

The chain uses TRBV5-6 and TRBJ2-7; TRBD2 is a possible D gene (5 bases). Germline V gene sequence: CDR1 SGHDT, CDR2 YYEEEE. The CDR3 length is 16 residues. Trimming stripped 2 bases from V and 2 bases from J, with 17 bases between. CDR3 nucleotide sequence: TGTGCCAGCAGCTTCTGGGGTAGCGCAAAACCCTACGAGCAGTACTTC. Residues: CASSFWGSAKPYEQYF.

This clone was seen a handful of times. The rearrangement links TRBV6-1 to TRBJ2-2; D is uncertain. The CDR3 is 15 residues long. From germline, CDR1 is MNHNS and CDR2 SASEGT. V dropped 3 bases and J dropped 4 bases, with 12 bases sitting between them. The CDR3 spells CASSDNPESTGELFF. The CDR3 coding sequence is TGTGCCAGCAGTGACAACCCTGAGAGCACCGGGGAGCTGTTTTTT.

The sample holds one count of this clone. This chain uses TRBV28 with TRBJ1-1; D remains unclear. V dropped 8 bases and J dropped 9 bases, with 19 bases sitting between them. CDR3 length equals 13 residues. From germline, CDR1 is MDHEN and CDR2 SYDVKM. The CDR3 sequence: CASLPSQFFKAFF. CDR3 sequence (DNA): TGTGCCAGCCTTCCTAGTCAGTTCTTCAAAGCTTTCTTT. Full variable domain (missing parts from reference TRBV28 and TRBJ1-1): DVKVTQSSRYLVKRTGEKVFLECVQDMDHENMFWYRQDPGLGLRLIYFSYDVKMKEKGDIPEGYSVSREKKERFSLILESASTNQTSMYLCASLPSQFFKAFFGQGTRLTVV.

V gene TRBV19 combines with J gene TRBJ1-5; no reliable D call. Germline assignment: CDR1 LNHDA and CDR2 SQIVND (reference sequence). This CDR3 contains 14 residues. Trimming removed 3 bases at V and 3 bases at J, with 9 bases between. This CDR3 is CASSIWRINQPQHF. CDR3 in DNA: TGTGCCAGTAGTATCTGGCGGATCAATCAGCCCCAGCATTTT.

This clone was seen once. The chain uses TRBV28 and TRBJ2-7; TRBD2 agrees at 7 bases. CDR3 length: 15 residues. Unmatched junction bases numbered 8, after V lost 5 bases and J lost 1 base. The germline CDR1 and CDR2 sequences are MDHEN and SYDVKM. The CDR3 loop is CASSPGGGGSYEQYF. In nucleotides, the CDR3 is TGTGCCAGCAGTCCCGGTGGGGGAGGGTCCTACGAGCAGTACTTC.

The CDR3 sequence: CASSFGTPATEAFF. In DNA, the CDR3 is TGCGCCAGCAGCTTCGGGACTCCCGCCACTGAAGCTTTCTTT. This sequence joins TRBV5-1 and TRBJ1-1; D possibly corresponds to TRBD1 (5 bases). The CDR3 totals 14 residues. The V end was cut by 2 bases, the J end by 4 bases, with 12 bases between. CDR1 SGHRS and CDR2 YFSETQ come from the germline V gene.

The J gene is TRBJ2-1, the V gene TRBV11-3; 13 bases map to TRBD2. Germline V gives CDR1 SGHNT, CDR2 YENEEA. The CDR3 consists of 16 residues. Trimming cost V 5 bases and J 5 bases; bases outside gene matches: 6. The CDR3 is CASSPETSGRNNEQFF. The DNA of the CDR3 is TGTGCCAGCAGCCCTGAGACTAGCGGGAGGAACAATGAGCAGTTCTTC.

The rearrangement uses TRBV5-1 and TRBJ2-7, with 11 bases matching TRBD1. Trimming at V came to 4 bases and at J to 2 bases, leaving 2 bases not matched to a gene. The CDR3 covers 14 residues. CDR1 is SGHRS and CDR2 is YFSETQ in the germline V gene. The CDR3 protein is CASSGGQGAYEQYF. DNA of the CDR3: TGCGCCAGCAGCGGGGGACAGGGGGCCTACGAGCAGTACTTC.